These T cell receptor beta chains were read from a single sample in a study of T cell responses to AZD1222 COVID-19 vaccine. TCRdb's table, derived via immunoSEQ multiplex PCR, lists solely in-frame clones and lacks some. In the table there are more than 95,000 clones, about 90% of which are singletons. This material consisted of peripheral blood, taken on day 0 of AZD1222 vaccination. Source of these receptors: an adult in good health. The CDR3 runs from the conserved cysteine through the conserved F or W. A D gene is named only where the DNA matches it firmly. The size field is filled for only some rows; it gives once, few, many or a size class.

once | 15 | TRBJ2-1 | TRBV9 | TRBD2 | CASSPGLAGYNEQFF | TGTGCCAGCAGCCCGGGACTAGCGGGGTACAATGAGCAGTTCTTC
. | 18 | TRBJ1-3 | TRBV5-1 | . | CASSLASQDRRSGNTIYF | TGCGCCAGCAGCTTGGCCTCACAGGACCGCCGTTCTGGAAACACCATATATTTT
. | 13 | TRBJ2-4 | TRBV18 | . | CASSPHNGDIQYF | TGTGCCAGCTCACCTCATAACGGGGACATTCAGTACTTC
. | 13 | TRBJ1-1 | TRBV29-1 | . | CSVARQMNTEAFF | TGCAGCGTTGCTAGGCAGATGAACACTGAAGCTTTCTTT
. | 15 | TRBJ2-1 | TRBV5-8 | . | CASSLGQGTYNEQFF | TGTGCCAGCAGCTTAGGGCAGGGTACTTACAATGAGCAGTTCTTC
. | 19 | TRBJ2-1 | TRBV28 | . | CASSFLQVAPHLIYNEQFF | TGTGCCAGCAGTTTCCTTCAGGTCGCTCCTCACTTGATCTACAATGAGCAGTTCTTC
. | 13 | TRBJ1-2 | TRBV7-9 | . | CASSFRAVYGYTF | TGTGCCAGCAGCTTCCGGGCAGTGTATGGCTACACCTTC
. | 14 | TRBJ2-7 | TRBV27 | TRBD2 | CASARTSGTYEQYF | TGTGCCAGCGCGCGGACTAGCGGAACCTACGAGCAGTACTTC
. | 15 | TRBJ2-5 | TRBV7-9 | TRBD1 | CASSPRDRVRETQYF | TGTGCCAGCAGCCCCCGGGACAGGGTCCGAGAGACCCAGTACTTC
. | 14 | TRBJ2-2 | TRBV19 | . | CASSIAGGRGELFF | TGTGCCAGTAGTATTGCTGGGGGCAGGGGGGAGCTGTTTTTT
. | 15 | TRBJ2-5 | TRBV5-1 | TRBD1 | CASSLRDRAGETQYF | TGCGCCAGCAGCCTCCGGGACAGGGCAGGGGAGACCCAGTACTTC
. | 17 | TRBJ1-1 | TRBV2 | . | CASSWGALGGVNTEAFF | TGTGCCAGCAGTTGGGGGGCTTTGGGAGGGGTGAACACTGAAGCTTTCTTT
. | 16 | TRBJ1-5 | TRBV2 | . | CASTLGGVGGNQPQHF | TGTGCCAGCACTTTGGGGGGGGTTGGGGGCAATCAGCCCCAGCATTTT
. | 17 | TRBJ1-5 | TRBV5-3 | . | CARSSEILGTGNQPQHF | TGTGCCAGAAGCTCCGAAATTTTGGGTACTGGTAATCAGCCCCAGCATTTT
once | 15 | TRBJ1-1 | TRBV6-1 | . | CASSESGGRNTEAFF | TGTGCCAGCAGTGAGTCGGGAGGGCGGAACACTGAAGCTTTCTTT
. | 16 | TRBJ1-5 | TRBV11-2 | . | CASSLDAVYSNQPQHF | TGTGCCAGCAGCTTAGATGCGGTTTATAGCAATCAGCCCCAGCATTTT
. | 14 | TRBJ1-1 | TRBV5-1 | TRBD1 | CASSLDRGWTEAFF | TGCGCCAGCAGCTTGGACAGGGGGTGGACTGAAGCTTTCTTT
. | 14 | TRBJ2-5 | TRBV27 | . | CASSLLHGGETQYF | TGTGCCAGCAGTTTATTACATGGCGGGGAGACCCAGTACTTC
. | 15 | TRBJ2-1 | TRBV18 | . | CASSLPQGLGNEQFF | TGTGCCAGCTCACTACCCCAGGGGCTCGGCAATGAGCAGTTCTTC
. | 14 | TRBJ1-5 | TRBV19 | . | CASSIRDLNQPQHF | TGTGCCAGTAGTATAAGGGACCTCAATCAGCCCCAGCATTTT
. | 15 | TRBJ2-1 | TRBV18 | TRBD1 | CASSPYTGDLNEQFF | TGTGCCAGCTCACCATACACAGGGGATTTAAATGAGCAGTTCTTC
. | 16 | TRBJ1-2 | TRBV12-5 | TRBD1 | CASGLYRDSRRYGYTF | TGTGCTAGTGGTTTGTACCGGGACAGTCGGCGCTATGGCTACACCTTC
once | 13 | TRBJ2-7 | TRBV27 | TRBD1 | CASSWDSAYEQYF | TGTGCCAGCAGTTGGGACAGCGCCTACGAGCAGTACTTC
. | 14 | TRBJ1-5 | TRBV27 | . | CASSLRGSNQPQHF | TGTGCCAGCAGTTTACGTGGGAGCAATCAGCCCCAGCATTTT
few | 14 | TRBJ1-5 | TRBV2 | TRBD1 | CASSWGQGVSPQHF | TGTGCCAGCAGTTGGGGACAGGGGGTTTCGCCCCAGCATTTT
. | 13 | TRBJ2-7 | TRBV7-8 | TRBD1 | CASVRDRGGEQYF | TGTGCCAGCGTCCGGGACAGGGGAGGTGAGCAGTACTTC
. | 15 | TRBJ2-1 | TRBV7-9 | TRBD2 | CASSLSAGIYNEQFF | TGTGCCAGCAGCTTATCAGCGGGAATCTACAATGAGCAGTTCTTC
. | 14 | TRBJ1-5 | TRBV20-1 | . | CSASWTPDGQPQHF | TGCAGTGCTAGTTGGACTCCGGACGGGCAGCCCCAGCATTTT
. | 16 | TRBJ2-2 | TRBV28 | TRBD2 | CASTPGGESVTGELFF | TGTGCCAGCACCCCCGGGGGGGAGTCCGTCACCGGGGAGCTGTTTTTT
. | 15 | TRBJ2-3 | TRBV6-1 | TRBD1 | CASSDGQGITDTQYF | TGTGCCAGCAGTGACGGACAGGGAATTACAGATACGCAGTATTTT
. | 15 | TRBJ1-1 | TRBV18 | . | CASSTGYSSYTEAFF | TGTGCCAGCTCAACAGGGTACTCGTCATACACTGAAGCTTTCTTT
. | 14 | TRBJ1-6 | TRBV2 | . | CASTLSGGNSPLHF | TGTGCCAGCACGTTAAGCGGAGGGAATTCACCCCTCCACTTT
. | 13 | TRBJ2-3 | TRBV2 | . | CASINWDRDTQYF | TGTGCCAGCATAAACTGGGACCGGGATACGCAGTATTTT
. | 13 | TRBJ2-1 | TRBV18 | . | CASSELQGNEQFF | TGTGCCAGCTCAGAACTACAGGGCAATGAGCAGTTCTTC
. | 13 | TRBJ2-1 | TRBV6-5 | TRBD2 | CASSLAEYNEQFF | TGTGCCAGCAGCCTAGCGGAATACAATGAGCAGTTCTTC
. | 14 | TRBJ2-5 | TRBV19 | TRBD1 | CASTGDRGLLTQYF | TGTGCCAGTACAGGGGACAGGGGGCTTTTGACCCAGTACTTC
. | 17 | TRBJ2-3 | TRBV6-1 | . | CASSEGKAWEITDTQYF | TGTGCCAGCAGTGAAGGCAAGGCCTGGGAGATCACAGATACGCAGTATTTT
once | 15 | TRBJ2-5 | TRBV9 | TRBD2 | CASSAGLAGEETQYF | TGTGCCAGCAGCGCAGGACTAGCGGGAGAAGAGACCCAGTACTTC
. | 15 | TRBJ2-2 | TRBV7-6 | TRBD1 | CASSSGTGATGELFF | TGTGCCAGCAGCAGCGGGACAGGGGCCACCGGGGAGCTGTTTTTT
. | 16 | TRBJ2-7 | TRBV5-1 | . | CASSLSPTESSYEQYF | TGCGCCAGCAGCTTGAGCCCAACAGAGAGTTCCTACGAGCAGTACTTC
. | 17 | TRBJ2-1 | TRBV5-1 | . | CASSLGLGGTLYNEQFF | TGCGCCAGCAGCTTGGGTCTAGGTGGGACATTATACAATGAGCAGTTCTTC
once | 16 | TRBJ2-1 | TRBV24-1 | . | CATSEGEGSSYNEQFF | TGTGCCACGAGTGAGGGGGAGGGGAGCTCCTACAATGAGCAGTTCTTC
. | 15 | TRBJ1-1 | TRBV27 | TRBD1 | CASSPRGRRGTEAFF | TGTGCCAGCAGTCCCAGGGGGAGGAGGGGGACTGAAGCTTTCTTT
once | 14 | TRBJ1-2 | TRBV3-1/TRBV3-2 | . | CASSQLGGDYGYTF | TGTGCCAGCAGCCAGTTGGGGGGAGACTATGGCTACACCTTC
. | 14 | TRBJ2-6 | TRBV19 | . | CASMRRSEANVLTF | TGTGCCAGTATGAGGCGGTCTGAGGCCAACGTCCTGACTTTC
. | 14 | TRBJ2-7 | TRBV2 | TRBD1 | CASKSTGGSYEQYF | TGTGCCAGCAAATCGACAGGGGGCTCCTACGAGCAGTACTTC
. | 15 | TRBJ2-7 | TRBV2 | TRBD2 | CASSGVAGVAYEQYF | TGTGCCAGCAGTGGGGTGGCGGGAGTAGCCTACGAGCAGTACTTC
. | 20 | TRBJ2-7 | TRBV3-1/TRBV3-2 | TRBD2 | CASSQVTGTSGRADPYEQYF | TGTGCCAGCAGCCAAGTGACCGGGACTAGCGGGAGGGCCGACCCCTACGAGCAGTACTTC
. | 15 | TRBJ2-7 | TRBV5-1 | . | CASSLGQETFYEQYF | TGCGCCAGCAGCTTGGGGCAAGAGACCTTCTACGAGCAGTACTTC
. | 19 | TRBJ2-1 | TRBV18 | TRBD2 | CASSPRGATSGGSYNEQFF | TGTGCCAGCTCACCCCGGGGGGCCACTAGCGGGGGCTCCTACAATGAGCAGTTCTTC
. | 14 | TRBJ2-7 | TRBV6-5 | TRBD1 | CASHGQGPNYEQYF | TGTGCCAGCCACGGACAGGGCCCAAACTACGAGCAGTACTTC
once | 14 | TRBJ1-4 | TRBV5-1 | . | CASSLGVRDEKLFF | TGCGCCAGCAGCTTGGGTGTAAGGGATGAAAAACTGTTTTTT
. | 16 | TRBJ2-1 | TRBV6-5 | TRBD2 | CASSYSGASSYNEQFF | TGTGCCAGCAGTTACAGCGGGGCTAGCTCCTACAATGAGCAGTTCTTC
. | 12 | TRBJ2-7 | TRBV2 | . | CARGGQPREQYF | TGTGCCAGAGGAGGACAGCCGAGAGAGCAGTACTTC
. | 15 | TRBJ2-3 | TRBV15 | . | CATSRDQHSTDTQYF | TGTGCCACCAGCAGAGATCAACACAGCACAGATACGCAGTATTTT
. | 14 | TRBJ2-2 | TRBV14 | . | CASGPGTNTGELFF | TGTGCCAGCGGGCCCGGGACGAACACCGGGGAGCTGTTTTTT
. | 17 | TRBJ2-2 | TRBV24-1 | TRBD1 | CATSETGVSTRTGELFF | TGTGCCACCAGTGAGACAGGGGTTTCGACGAGAACCGGGGAGCTGTTTTTT